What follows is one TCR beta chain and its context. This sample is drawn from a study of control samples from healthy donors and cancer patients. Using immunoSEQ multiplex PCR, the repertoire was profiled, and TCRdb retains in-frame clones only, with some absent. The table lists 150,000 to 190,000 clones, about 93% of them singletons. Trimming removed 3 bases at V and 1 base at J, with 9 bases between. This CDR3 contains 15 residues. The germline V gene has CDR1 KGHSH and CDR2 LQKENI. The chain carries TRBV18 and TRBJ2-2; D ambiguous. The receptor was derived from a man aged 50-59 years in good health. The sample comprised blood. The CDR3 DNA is TGTGCCAGCTCACCCCCAGGCAGGAACACCGGGGAGCTGTTTTTT. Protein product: CASSPPGRNTGELFF.